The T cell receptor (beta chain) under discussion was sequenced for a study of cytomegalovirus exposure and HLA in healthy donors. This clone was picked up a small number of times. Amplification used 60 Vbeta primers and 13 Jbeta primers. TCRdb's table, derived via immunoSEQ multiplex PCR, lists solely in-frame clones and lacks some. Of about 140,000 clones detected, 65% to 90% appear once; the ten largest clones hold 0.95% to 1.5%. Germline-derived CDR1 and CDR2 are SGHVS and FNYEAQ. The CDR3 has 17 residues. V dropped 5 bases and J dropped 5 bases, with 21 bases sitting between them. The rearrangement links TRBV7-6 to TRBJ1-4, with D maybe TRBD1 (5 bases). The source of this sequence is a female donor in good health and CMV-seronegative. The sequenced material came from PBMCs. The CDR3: CASSLMTARSLNEKLFF. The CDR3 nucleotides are TGTGCCAGCAGCCTCATGACAGCCAGATCTCTCAATGAAAAACTGTTTTTT.